A single sample is the source of the 25 T cell receptor beta chains below, sequenced in a study of siplizumab effects on memory and regulatory T cells. Assay: immunoSEQ multiplex PCR; the TCRdb copy retains only in-frame clones and omits some. The data contain 100,000 or so clones, about 95% of them seen just once; the ten biggest clones take up 1% to 1.5%. Sequenced material: non-Treg CD4+ T cells sorted from blood. The source is a human donor in good health.

This clone was seen only a few times. The V and J genes are TRBV5-1 and TRBJ1-2; D not resolved. The CDR3 has 15 residues. Trimming pared 2 bases from V and 5 bases from J, leaving 16 bases between. From germline, CDR1 is SGHRS and CDR2 YFSETQ. CDR3 sequence (DNA): TGCGCCAGCAGCTTTGGCCGGGGAGGCACTTATGGCTACACCTTC. Protein: CASSFGRGGTYGYTF.

J is TRBJ1-2 and V is TRBV19, with TRBD1 matching 9 bases. Trimming cost V 2 bases and J 7 bases; bases outside gene matches: 2. The CDR3 is 13 residues long. CDR1 LNHDA and CDR2 SQIVND come from the germline V gene (reference sequence). CDR3 sequence reads: CASSIKDRGGYTF. The CDR3 DNA reads TGTGCCAGTAGTATAAAGGACAGGGGTGGCTACACCTTC.

This rearrangement joins TRBV5-1 to TRBJ2-1; 7 positions match TRBD2. CDR1 and CDR2 (germline): SGHRS, YFSETQ. This CDR3 comprises 16 residues. V gave up 0 bases and J gave up 10 bases; unmatched junction bases: 13. As DNA, the CDR3 is TGCGCCAGCAGCTTGGTGTCCGGACTAGGATTGGGAGAGCAGTTCTTC. Protein: CASSLVSGLGLGEQFF. Looking up the rest from reference TRBV5-1 and TRBJ2-1 gives the full variable domain: KAGVTQTPRYLIKTRGQQVTLSCSPISGHRSVSWYQQTPGQGLQFLFEYFSETQRNKGNFPGRFSGRQFSNSRSEMNVSTLELGDSALYLCASSLVSGLGLGEQFFGPGTRLTVL.

The V and J genes are TRBV5-6 and TRBJ1-1; D is ambiguous. This CDR3 comprises 12 residues. Germline lookup yields CDR1 SGHDT and CDR2 YYEEEE. Between the trimmed V and J ends, which lost 2 bases and 4 bases, there was a span of 6 bases. The CDR3 DNA sequence: TGTGCCAGCAGCTTAGGACGCACTGAAGCTTTCTTT. Translating gives CASSLGRTEAFF. The whole variable domain, remainder taken from reference TRBV5-6 and TRBJ1-1, is DAGVTQSPTHLIKTRGQQVTLRCSPKSGHDTVSWYQQALGQGPQFIFQYYEEEERQRGNFPDRFSGHQFPNYSSELNVNALLLGDSALYLCASSLGRTEAFFGQGTRLTVV.

The genes are TRBV29-1 and TRBJ2-5, with 10 bases matching TRBD1. The CDR3 extends over 15 amino acids. J was trimmed by 5 bases and V by 6 bases; bases with no gene match: 12. Germline CDR1 reads SQVTM; CDR2 reads ANQGSEA. This chain's CDR3 is CSVAGWGQGLETQYF. CDR3 nucleotides: TGCAGCGTGGCCGGGTGGGGACAGGGGTTGGAGACCCAGTACTTC.

The chain joins TRBV5-4 to TRBJ2-1, with D possibly matching TRBD1 (5 bases). This CDR3 comprises 14 residues. Looked up from germline, CDR1 is SGHNT and CDR2 is YYREEE (reference sequence). The ends were cut back, 4 bases at V and 10 bases at J, with 18 bases in the middle. Written as DNA, the CDR3 is TGTGCCAGCAGCCTAGACCACCCGACAGACGAGCAGTTCTTC. It translates to CASSLDHPTDEQFF.

V and J are TRBV27 and TRBJ2-3; D unresolved. V lost 6 bases to trimming and J lost 6 bases, with 10 bases between them. Germline V gene sequence: CDR1 MNHEY, CDR2 SMNVEV (reference sequence). The CDR3 has 12 residues. The CDR3 coding sequence is TGTGCCAGCAGCTCTACCGGGGATACGCAGTATTTT. Protein product: CASSSTGDTQYF.

This rearrangement joins TRBV21-1 to TRBJ2-1; the table names TRBD2, a call not compared with the DNA. TRBV21-1 is described as a pseudogene. The CDR3 spans 16 residues. DNA of the CDR3: TGTGCCAGCAGCAAAGTCACTAGCGGGGACTACAATGAGCAGTTCTTC. It yields the protein CASSKVTSGDYNEQFF.

The chain employs TRBV5-1 and TRBJ2-7, with 8 bases fitting TRBD2. Losses at the gene ends were 4 bases for V and 6 bases for J; bases not matched to a gene: 12. Germline assignment: CDR1 SGHRS and CDR2 YFSETQ. The CDR3 loop spans 15 amino acids. The CDR3 DNA is TGCGCCAGCAGCGCAAGAGTCGGGGGGGATATCGAGCAGTACTTC. Translating it yields CASSARVGGDIEQYF.

V and J are TRBV5-4 and TRBJ2-6, with D possibly TRBD1 on 5 matching bases. This CDR3 is 18 amino acids long. CDR1 SGHNT and CDR2 YYREEE come from the germline V gene (reference sequence). Trimming removed 0 bases from V and 0 bases from J, with 13 bases in between. The CDR3 sequence is CASSLDLFTGSGANVLTF. The CDR3 nucleotides are TGTGCCAGCAGCTTGGATCTTTTTACAGGCTCTGGGGCCAACGTCCTGACTTTC.

With respect to this clone: The junction departs from germline at one end; a sequencing error may be responsible. V gene TRBV11-2 combines with J gene TRBJ2-1, with D possibly matching TRBD2 (6 bases). CDR3 length: 19 amino acids. CDR1 is SGHAT and CDR2 is FQNNGV in the germline V gene. The CDR3, as DNA: TGTACCAGCAGCTTATGGAAGAGAATAGCGGAAATCCCGAGGAATGAGCAGTTCTTC. Its protein is CTSSLWKRIAEIPRNEQFF.

The gene calls are TRBV19 and TRBJ2-7; D may be TRBD1 or TRBD2 (5 bases each). Between the trimmed V and J ends, which lost 4 bases and 1 base, there was a span of 14 bases. The CDR3 spans 15 residues. Germline V CDR1 and CDR2: LNHDA, SQIVND (reference sequence). The CDR3 DNA is TGTGCCAGTAGTAGCCAGGGCGGGCAATCCTACGAGCAGTACTTC. Residues: CASSSQGGQSYEQYF.

V gene TRBV7-3 combines with J gene TRBJ2-2; TRBD2 matches 8 bases. This CDR3 contains 15 residues. The J segment lost 3 bases and the V segment lost 3 bases, leaving 3 bases of the junction unmatched. Per germline, CDR1 SGHTA and CDR2 FQGTGA. The CDR3 DNA reads TGTGCCAGCAGCTTTGCCGGGAGGGACACCGGGGAGCTGTTTTTT. This sequence encodes CASSFAGRDTGELFF.

The genes are TRBV11-2 and TRBJ2-5, with D perhaps TRBD1 (6 bases). The length of the CDR3 is 16 residues. Germline assignment: CDR1 SGHAT and CDR2 FQNNGV. V was shortened by 5 bases and J by 4 bases, with 20 bases between the two germline ends. The CDR3 region has the DNA TGTGCCAGCAGCCCTCAGACAGGACCCCGGGGAGAGACCCAGTACTTC. It codes for CASSPQTGPRGETQYF.

The chain recombines TRBV9 with TRBJ2-1; the match to TRBD2 covers 10 bases. With V trimmed by 0 bases and J by 7 bases, 4 bases remained unmatched. The CDR3 runs to 15 residues. Germline V CDR1 and CDR2: SGDLS, YYNGEE. The CDR3 here is CASSVGLAGENEQFF. In DNA form, the CDR3 reads TGTGCCAGCAGCGTAGGTCTAGCGGGAGAAAATGAGCAGTTCTTC. The variable domain in full, with the rest retrieved from reference TRBV9 and TRBJ2-1, is DSGVTQTPKHLITATGQRVTLRCSPRSGDLSVYWYQQSLDQGLQFLIQYYNGEERAKGNILERFSAQQFPDLHSELNLSSLELGDSALYFCASSVGLAGENEQFFGPGTRLTVL.

The chain employs TRBV5-6 and TRBJ2-7; D unclear. The germline V and J ends were trimmed by 2 bases and 3 bases, with 12 bases remaining between them. The CDR3 spans 14 residues. Looked up from germline, CDR1 is SGHDT and CDR2 is YYEEEE. The CDR3 protein is CASSLALEIYEQYF. The CDR3 DNA reads TGTGCCAGCAGCTTAGCCCTAGAGATCTACGAGCAGTACTTC.

V usage is TRBV7-2 and J usage is TRBJ1-5; D ambiguous. Trimming took 1 base from V and 1 from J, leaving 8 bases between them. Germline CDR1 and CDR2: SGHTA and FQGNSA. The CDR3 runs to 15 residues. CDR3 bases: TGTGCCAGCAGCTTAGAGTGGTTAAGCAATCAGCCCCAGCATTTT. This translates into CASSLEWLSNQPQHF.

The rearrangement links TRBV11-2 to TRBJ2-7; the match to TRBD1 covers 7 bases. The CDR3 runs to 15 residues. Germline trimming cut 5 bases from V and 3 bases from J; bases unmatched to any gene: 10. Looked up from germline, CDR1 is SGHAT and CDR2 is FQNNGV. The CDR3 nucleotides read TGTGCCAGCAGCGCCGGGACAGCGACTTACTACGAGCAGTACTTC. As protein: CASSAGTATYYEQYF. The full variable domain, completed using reference TRBV11-2 and TRBJ2-7, is EAGVAQSPRYKIIEKRQSVAFWCNPISGHATLYWYQQILGQGPKLLIQFQNNGVVDDSQLPKDRFSAERLKGVDSTLKIQPAKLEDSAVYLCASSAGTATYYEQYFGPGTRLTVT.

The rearrangement joins TRBV2 to TRBJ2-3, with TRBD2 matching over 10 bases. Looked up from germline, CDR1 is SNHLY and CDR2 is FYNNEI. The CDR3 covers 17 residues. V was clipped by 5 bases and J by 5 bases; unmatched bases: 13. CDR3 amino acids: CASSYSRIAGGRDTQYF. The CDR3 nucleotides are TGTGCCAGCAGTTATTCGAGGATAGCGGGAGGAAGAGATACGCAGTATTTT.

This chain connects TRBV19 to TRBJ1-1; no clear D. This CDR3 has 13 amino acids. Germline CDR1 LNHDA, CDR2 SQIVND (reference sequence). Trimming took off 4 bases at V and 7 bases at J, with 13 bases between the two ends. For the CDR3, the DNA is TGTGCCAGTAGTAACAAGCTGGGTTATGAAGCTTTCTTT. It specifies CASSNKLGYEAFF.

The chain is built from TRBV5-1 and TRBJ1-1, with a weak D call TRBD1 (5 bases). Germline CDR1 and CDR2: SGHRS and YFSETQ. The CDR3 sequence is 15 residues long. Between the trimmed V and J ends, which lost 2 bases and 5 bases, there was a span of 16 bases. CDR3 DNA: TGCGCCAGCAGCTTCGGAGGGGACGGGAAAACTGAAGCTTTCTTT. This translates into CASSFGGDGKTEAFF. Drawing the rest from reference TRBV5-1 and TRBJ1-1, the complete variable domain is KAGVTQTPRYLIKTRGQQVTLSCSPISGHRSVSWYQQTPGQGLQFLFEYFSETQRNKGNFPGRFSGRQFSNSRSEMNVSTLELGDSALYLCASSFGGDGKTEAFFGQGTRLTVV.

This rearrangement joins TRBV6-5 to TRBJ1-2, with TRBD1 matching over 8 bases. There are 14 residues in the CDR3. Germline V lookup: CDR1 MNHEY, CDR2 SVGAGI. Trimming removed 6 bases from V and 7 bases from J; junction bases left unmatched: 10. Here the CDR3 reads CASRSAGGGLGYTF. The CDR3 nucleotides read TGTGCCAGCAGGTCCGCAGGGGGCGGACTTGGCTACACCTTC.

The chain combines TRBV7-8 with TRBJ1-5; D might be TRBD1 (5 bases). The germline V gene has CDR1 SGHVS and CDR2 FQNEAQ. CDR3 size: 14 residues. Trimming pared 1 base from V and 3 bases from J, leaving 7 bases between. The CDR3 spells CASSLGGANQPQHF. The CDR3 DNA sequence: TGTGCCAGCAGCTTAGGAGGGGCCAATCAGCCCCAGCATTTT.

This clone was found a few times. The rearrangement joins TRBV29-1 to TRBJ1-1; no clear D gene. This CDR3 is 11 amino acids long. Germline-derived CDR1 and CDR2 are SQVTM and ANQGSEA. Trimming took 6 bases from V and 13 from J, leaving 18 bases between them. The CDR3 loop reads CSVGNFVNGFF. DNA for the CDR3: TGCAGCGTCGGAAACTTCGTGAATGGTTTCTTT.

The chain joins TRBV4-1 to TRBJ2-1; D is possibly TRBD1 or TRBD2 (5 bases each). The length of the CDR3 is 16 residues. V lost 0 bases and J 5 bases, leaving 14 bases between the germline ends. Per the germline V gene, CDR1 is MGHRA and CDR2 is YSYEKL. The CDR3 region is CASSQDPGARNNEQFF. DNA for the CDR3: TGCGCCAGCAGCCAAGATCCCGGGGCGCGTAACAATGAGCAGTTCTTC.